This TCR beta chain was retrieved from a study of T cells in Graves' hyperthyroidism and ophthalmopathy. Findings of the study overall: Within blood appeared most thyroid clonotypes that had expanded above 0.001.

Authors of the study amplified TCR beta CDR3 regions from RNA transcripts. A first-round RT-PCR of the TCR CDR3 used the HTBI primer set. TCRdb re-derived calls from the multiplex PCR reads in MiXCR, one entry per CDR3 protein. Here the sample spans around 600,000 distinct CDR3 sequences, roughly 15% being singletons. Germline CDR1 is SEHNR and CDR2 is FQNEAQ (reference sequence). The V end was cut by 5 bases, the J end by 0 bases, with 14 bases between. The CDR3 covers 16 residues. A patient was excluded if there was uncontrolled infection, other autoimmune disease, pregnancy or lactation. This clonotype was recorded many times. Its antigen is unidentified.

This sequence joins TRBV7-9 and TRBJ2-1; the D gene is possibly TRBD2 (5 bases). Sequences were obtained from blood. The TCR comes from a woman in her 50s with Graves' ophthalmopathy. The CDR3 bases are TGTGCCAGCAGCCTGGAGGTTCGTAGCTCCTACAATGAGCAGTTCTTC. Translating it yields CASSLEVRSSYNEQFF.